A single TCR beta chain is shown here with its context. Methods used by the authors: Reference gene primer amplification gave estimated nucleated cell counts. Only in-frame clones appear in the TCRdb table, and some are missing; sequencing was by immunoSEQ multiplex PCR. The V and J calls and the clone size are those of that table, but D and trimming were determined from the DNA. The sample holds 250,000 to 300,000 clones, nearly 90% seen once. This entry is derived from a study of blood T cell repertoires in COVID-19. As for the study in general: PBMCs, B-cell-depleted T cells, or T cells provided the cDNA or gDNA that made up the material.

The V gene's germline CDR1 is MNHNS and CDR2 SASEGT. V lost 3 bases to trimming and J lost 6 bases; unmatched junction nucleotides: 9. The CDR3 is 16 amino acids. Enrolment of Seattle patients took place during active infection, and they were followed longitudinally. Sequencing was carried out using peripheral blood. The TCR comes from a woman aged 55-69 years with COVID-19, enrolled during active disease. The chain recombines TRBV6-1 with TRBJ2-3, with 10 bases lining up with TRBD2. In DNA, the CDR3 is TGTGCCAGCAGTGAGATCGAGCGGGGGGGCTGGGATACGCAGTATTTT. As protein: CASSEIERGGWDTQYF.